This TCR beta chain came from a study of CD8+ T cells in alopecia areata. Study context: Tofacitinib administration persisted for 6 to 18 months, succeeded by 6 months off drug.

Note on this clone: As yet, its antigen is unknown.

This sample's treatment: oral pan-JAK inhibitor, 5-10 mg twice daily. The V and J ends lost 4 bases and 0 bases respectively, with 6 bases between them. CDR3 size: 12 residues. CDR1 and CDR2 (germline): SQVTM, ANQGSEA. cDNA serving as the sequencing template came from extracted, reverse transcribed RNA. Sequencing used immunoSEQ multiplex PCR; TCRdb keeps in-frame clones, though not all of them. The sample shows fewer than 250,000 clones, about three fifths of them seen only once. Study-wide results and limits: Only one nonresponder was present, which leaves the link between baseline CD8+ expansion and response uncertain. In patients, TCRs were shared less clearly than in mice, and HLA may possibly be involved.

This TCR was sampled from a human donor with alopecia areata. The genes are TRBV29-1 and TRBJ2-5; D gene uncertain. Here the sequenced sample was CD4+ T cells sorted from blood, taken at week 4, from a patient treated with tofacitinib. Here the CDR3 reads CSVGGYQETQYF. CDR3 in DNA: TGCAGCGTTGGCGGCTACCAAGAGACCCAGTACTTC.